Listed below are T cell receptor beta chains from one sample, sequenced in a study of blood T cell repertoires in COVID-19. Assay used: immunoSEQ multiplex PCR; TCRdb lists only in-frame clones, some missing. The table lists about 170,000 clones, almost 85% of them singletons, with more than 7.5% in the top ten. The sequenced sample was peripheral blood. These receptors were collected from a man aged 35 to 55 who had recovered from COVID-19. Both conserved end residues are part of each CDR3. The D gene is left open where the match is weak. A row's size may be missing; if present it is once, few, many or a size class.

>TRBV5-6|NA|TRBJ2-5|NA
CASSRTGIGETQYF
TGTGCCAGCAGCCGTACAGGGATCGGGGAGACCCAGTACTTC
>TRBV19|NA|TRBJ1-5|NA
CASSPGHPNQPQHF
TGTGCCAGTAGCCCCGGACACCCCAATCAGCCCCAGCATTTT
>TRBV4-2|TRBD2|TRBJ2-3|NA
CASSQRTSGTDTQYF
TGTGCCAGCAGCCAGAGGACTAGCGGCACAGATACGCAGTATTTT
>TRBV6-1|TRBD2|TRBJ2-2|NA
CASRPTSGRSGELFF
TGTGCCAGCAGGCCAACTAGCGGGAGATCCGGGGAGCTGTTTTTT
>TRBV16|TRBD1|TRBJ1-2|NA
CASSPWTGSNYGYTF
TGTGCCAGCAGCCCCTGGACAGGGAGCAACTATGGCTACACCTTC
>TRBV5-1|TRBD1|TRBJ2-2|once
CASSLTGGNTGELFF
TGCGCCAGCAGCCTGACAGGGGGGAACACCGGGGAGCTGTTTTTT
>TRBV5-6|NA|TRBJ1-5|NA
CASSLGIRGPQHF
TGTGCCAGCAGCTTGGGTATCCGGGGGCCCCAGCATTTT
>TRBV6-6|TRBD1|TRBJ2-7|NA
CASSYSQGDEQYF
TGTGCCAGCAGTTACTCACAGGGGGACGAGCAGTACTTC
>TRBV5-4|TRBD1|TRBJ2-5|NA
CASSSRKQGSETQYF
TGTGCCAGCAGCTCTCGAAAACAGGGGAGCGAGACCCAGTACTTC
>TRBV29-1|NA|TRBJ2-5|NA
CSVEDTGQETQYF
TGCAGCGTTGAAGATACAGGCCAAGAGACCCAGTACTTC
>TRBV7-6|TRBD1|TRBJ1-5|NA
CASSLEAGGWGNQPQHF
TGTGCCAGCAGCTTAGAAGCAGGGGGCTGGGGCAATCAGCCCCAGCATTTT
>TRBV6-2/TRBV6-3|NA|TRBJ2-1|NA
CASSLGGGPYNEQFF
TGTGCCAGCAGTTTGGGCGGGGGCCCCTACAATGAGCAGTTCTTC
>TRBV3-1/TRBV3-2|NA|TRBJ2-2|once
CASSQGLRGELFF
TGTGCCAGCAGCCAAGGACTACGGGGGGAGCTGTTTTTT
>TRBV28|TRBD1|TRBJ1-5|few
CASSAYGTGFLSSNQPQHF
TGTGCCAGCAGTGCCTACGGGACAGGGTTCCTGAGTAGCAATCAGCCCCAGCATTTT
>TRBV27|NA|TRBJ1-2|few
CASSLPGGGYTF
TGTGCCAGCAGTCTCCCGGGGGGTGGCTACACCTTC
>TRBV4-3|NA|TRBJ2-5|NA
CASSQDMDSWETQYF
TGCGCCAGCAGCCAAGATATGGACTCGTGGGAGACCCAGTACTTC
>TRBV19|TRBD2|TRBJ2-1|NA
CASTLAASGGPREQFF
TGTGCCAGTACCCTTGCTGCTAGCGGGGGCCCTAGAGAGCAGTTCTTC
>TRBV3-1/TRBV3-2|TRBD2|TRBJ2-7|NA
CASSQEVGSGRASYEQYF
TGTGCCAGCAGCCAAGAGGTGGGCAGCGGGAGGGCCTCCTACGAGCAGTACTTC
>TRBV7-9|TRBD1|TRBJ2-2|NA
CASSSRGQSNTGELFF
TGTGCCAGCAGCTCCAGGGGGCAGTCTAACACCGGGGAGCTGTTTTTT
>TRBV23-1|NA|TRBJ1-1|once
CASSRGQTNTEAFF
TGCGCCAGCAGTCGAGGACAGACGAACACTGAAGCTTTCTTT
>TRBV4-1|NA|TRBJ1-1|NA
CASSLVLNTEAFF
TGCGCCAGCAGCTTAGTGTTGAACACTGAAGCTTTCTTT
>TRBV6-2/TRBV6-3|TRBD2|TRBJ2-3|once
CASSFLAGGPGTDTQYF
TGTGCCAGCAGTTTCCTAGCGGGAGGGCCGGGCACAGATACGCAGTATTTT
>TRBV6-5|TRBD1|TRBJ2-5|NA
CASSAGQGAATQYF
TGTGCCAGCAGCGCGGGACAGGGGGCGGCGACCCAGTACTTC